This T cell receptor (beta chain) originates from a study of blood T cell repertoires in COVID-19. Study-level information: COVID-19 samples from acute and convalescent phases originated in the United States, Italy and Spain. Sources were T cells, B-cell-depleted T cells, or PBMCs; the material itself was cDNA or gDNA.

Trimming cost V 8 bases and J 1 base; bases outside gene matches: 9. This CDR3 has 17 residues. Germline V CDR1 and CDR2: SEHNR, FQNEAQ (reference sequence). Clinical history as reported by participants underpinned cohort assignment. How the authors handled the data: Amplifying reference gene primers gave estimates of nucleated cell counts. Here immunoSEQ multiplex PCR was the method, and the copy in TCRdb shows in-frame clones only, minus some. The V and J calls and clone size are taken from that table; D and trimming were inferred from the DNA. The data show about 380,000 clones, with around 89% seen just once and more than 0.95% held by the top ten.

The receptor's source is a woman aged 18-29 years who had recovered from COVID-19. The rearrangement uses TRBV7-9 and TRBJ2-3; 13 bases line up with TRBD2. The sequenced sample was PBMCs or T cells enriched from blood (not recorded which). In nucleotides, the CDR3 is TGTGCCAGCGGTATATTCGGGACTAGCGGGGGCACAGATACGCAGTATTTT. Its translation is CASGIFGTSGGTDTQYF.